In its sample, the clone carrying this TCR beta chain was seen many times. Its antigen is as yet unknown. The data belong to a study of T cells in Graves' hyperthyroidism and ophthalmopathy. Notes on the study in general: Most thyroid clonotypes with frequency above 0.001 were detected in blood. Researchers report that a 13 V-J model separated ophthalmopathy from stable hyperthyroidism.

Participants, patients aged 18 to 65, had newly diagnosed hyperthyroidism with a duration under 2 months. Fresh 10 ml peripheral blood yielded PBMCs. Amplification yielded TCR beta CDR3 regions, with RNA transcripts as the source. The HTBI set primed first-round TCR CDR3 RT-PCR. Using its own MiXCR run on the multiplex PCR reads, TCRdb lists one record per CDR3 protein. This sample has about 300,000 distinct CDR3 sequences, with 20% to 30% found just once. Looked up from germline, CDR1 is GTSNPN and CDR2 is SVGIG (reference sequence). CDR3 size: 15 residues. With 3 bases removed from V and 6 bases from J, the gap between germline ends came to 18 bases.

The rearrangement joins TRBV30 to TRBJ1-5, with D possibly TRBD1 on 5 matching bases. The sequence came from a man aged 40-50 years with Graves' hyperthyroidism that later progressed to Graves' ophthalmopathy. The sample taken for sequencing was blood. The CDR3 nucleotides read TGTGCCTGGAGAAGACCGGAGGGGTTGGGTCAGCCCCAGCATTTT. Translated: CAWRRPEGLGQPQHF. The entire variable domain, with the rest obtained from reference TRBV30 and TRBJ1-5, is as follows: SQTIHQWPATLVQPVGSPLSLECTVEGTSNPNLYWYRQAAGRGLQLLFYSVGIGQISSEVPQNLSASRPQDRQFILSSKKLLLSDSGFYLCAWRRPEGLGQPQHFGDGTRLSIL.